The 17 T cell receptor beta chains reported below all come from one sample, sequenced in a study of T cells expressing NK-cell markers. Following a re-call of the 5' RACE reads, TCRdb has one entry per CDR3 protein and lacks DNA. The sample table includes 400,000 to 500,000 distinct CDR3 sequences. Sequenced sample: blood T cells: a sorted CD56 or NKG2C T cell subset, CD4+ or CD8+ T cells, or bulk PBMC T cells (not recorded which). Receptors were obtained from a woman aged 18 to 75 in good health.

The genes are TRBV27 and TRBJ2-3; TCRdb gives TRBD2 as the D gene, but with no DNA this cannot be confirmed. The CDR3 length is 16 residues. CDR1 MNHEY and CDR2 SMNVEV come from the germline V gene (reference sequence). CDR3 in amino acids: CATGRGGRFGTDTQYF.

V usage is TRBV28 and J usage is TRBJ2-5. Germline V gene sequence: CDR1 MDHEN, CDR2 SYDVKM. The CDR3 contains 13 residues. The CDR3 reads CASSFILQETQYF.

This sequence joins TRBV9 and TRBJ1-5; as DNA is missing, the TRBD1 call by TCRdb cannot be tested. This CDR3 is 14 amino acids long. CDR1 and CDR2 (germline): SGDLS, YYNGEE. This CDR3 is CASSSRQANQPQHF.

V usage is TRBV12-3 or TRBV12-4 and J usage is TRBJ2-3. The CDR3 runs to 13 residues. CDR3 amino acids: CASRTSDTDTQYF.

This chain joins TRBV19 and TRBJ1-1; TCRdb names TRBD1, which stays unverified in the absence of DNA. CDR3 size: 16 residues. The germline gives CDR1 LNHDA, CDR2 SQIVND (reference sequence). The CDR3 region is CASSISTGQGNTEAFF.

The rearrangement links TRBV4-2 to TRBJ2-6. Germline CDR1 is LGHNA and CDR2 is YNFKEQ. This CDR3 is 16 amino acids long. CDR3 sequence: CASSQDRDSGANVLTF.

The chain carries TRBV7-2 and TRBJ1-6. CDR1 is SGHTA and CDR2 is FQGNSA in the germline V gene. This CDR3 contains 14 residues. The CDR3 loop is CACSPDPYNSPLHF. The full variable domain, with the rest looked up from reference TRBV7-2 and TRBJ1-6, is GAGVSQSPSNKVTEKGKDVELRCDPISGHTALYWYRQSLGQGLEFLIYFQGNSAPDKSGLPSDRFSAERTGGSVSTLTIQRTQQEDSAVYLCACSPDPYNSPLHFGNGTRLTVT.

The gene calls are TRBV6-2 or TRBV6-3 and TRBJ1-1; the TCRdb call, TRBD1, lacks DNA for checking. Looked up from germline, CDR1 is MNHEY and CDR2 is SVGEGT. This CDR3 is built from 13 residues. The CDR3: CASGRQGGTEAFF.

The chain is built from TRBV3-1 and TRBJ1-2. This CDR3 region has 12 residues. Germline values: CDR1 LGHDT, CDR2 YNNKEL (reference sequence). The CDR3 here is CASSQDPRGYTF.

The chain has TRBV12-3 or TRBV12-4 and TRBJ1-1; TCRdb's D call of TRBD1 is untestable without DNA. The CDR3 sequence is 12 residues long. This chain's CDR3 is CASSAGQGKAFF.

This chain joins TRBV12-5 and TRBJ2-5. Per the germline V gene, CDR1 is LGHNT and CDR2 is FRNRAP. The CDR3 has 11 amino acids. The CDR3 spells CASGLGETQYF.

V and J are TRBV12-3 or TRBV12-4 and TRBJ2-6; the D call from TCRdb, TRBD1, cannot be confirmed without DNA. The CDR3 is 15 amino acids. CDR3 residues: CASSNRVSGANVLTF.

V and J are TRBV30 and TRBJ1-5. This CDR3 is 15 amino acids long. Germline assignment: CDR1 GTSNPN and CDR2 SVGIG (reference sequence). CDR3: CAWIVQEKISQPQHF.

V and J are TRBV9 and TRBJ2-3; TCRdb indicates TRBD1, and absent DNA this call remains unverified. The CDR3 runs to 15 residues. Germline V gene sequence: CDR1 SGDLS, CDR2 YYNGEE. The CDR3 spells CASSSMGGSTDTQYF.

This chain uses TRBV24-1 with TRBJ2-2; TCRdb's assignment of TRBD1 cannot be checked, as there is no DNA. CDR1 and CDR2 (germline): KGHDR, SFDVKD. CDR3 length: 13 residues. The CDR3 spells CATSRTGGGELFF.

The CDR3 protein is CASSSPRDRASYEQYF. This sequence joins TRBV28 and TRBJ2-7; TCRdb selects TRBD1, and the lack of DNA leaves this call unchecked. Germline CDR1 and CDR2: MDHEN and SYDVKM. There are 16 residues in the CDR3.

The chain has TRBV20-1 and TRBJ1-5. The CDR3 contains 13 residues. CDR1 and CDR2 (germline): DFQATT, SNEGSKA (reference sequence). The CDR3 spells CSAGTSLSQPQHF.